These 10 T cell receptor beta chains were all obtained from the same sample, sequenced in a study of beta chain features in type 1 diabetes. Every isolated RNA sample was fully reverse transcribed, so sequencing captured expressed TCRB transcripts. Data came from immunoSEQ multiplex PCR; TCRdb stores just in-frame clones and leaves some out. The repertoire holds fewer than 900,000 clones, with 15% to 20% as singletons. Sequencing used naive CD4+ T cells from blood. The receptors originated from a woman between 18 and 30 years old in good health.

This clone was detected a few times. This chain links TRBV7-2 with TRBJ2-4; TRBD1 is a possible D gene (5 bases). The germline V gene encodes CDR1 SGHTA and CDR2 FQGNSA. Trimming removed 2 bases from V and 8 bases from J, with 13 bases in between. The CDR3 is 14 amino acids. In nucleotides, the CDR3 is TGTGCCAGCAGCTTAAGGCTAGGCAGGGACATTCAGTACTTC. Its protein is CASSLRLGRDIQYF.

V gene TRBV29-1 combines with J gene TRBJ2-5; D is undetermined. The last part of the DNA fits TRBJ2-7 better; the J call may be wrong. CDR3 length equals 14 residues. Germline CDR1 is SQVTM and CDR2 is ANQGSEA. The CDR3 nucleotides are TGCAGCGTTGTTTTTGCGAGGAAGGTTGACGAGCAGTACTTC. Translation: CSVVFARKVDEQYF.

This clone appeared once. V usage is TRBV19 and J usage is TRBJ1-1; no firm D call. The CDR3 covers 16 residues. V lost 0 bases and J lost 1, with 12 bases in between. Germline V gene sequence: CDR1 LNHDA, CDR2 SQIVND (reference sequence). In nucleotides, the CDR3 is TGTGCCAGTAGTATAGATCGAGGGCAGGAGAACACTGAAGCTTTCTTT. It encodes CASSIDRGQENTEAFF. Using reference TRBV19 and TRBJ1-1 for the parts outside the CDR3, the full variable domain is DGGITQSPKYLFRKEGQNVTLSCEQNLNHDAMYWYRQDPGQGLRLIYYSQIVNDFQKGDIAEGYSVSREKKESFPLTVTSAQKNPTAFYLCASSIDRGQENTEAFFGQGTRLTVV.

In its sample, this clone was seen a few times. The junction departs from germline at one end; a sequencing error may be responsible. This chain connects TRBV11-1 to TRBJ2-1; D unresolved. The CDR3 totals 14 residues. The germline V gene has CDR1 SGHAT and CDR2 FQDESV (reference sequence). CDR3 in DNA: TGTGCCAGCAGTCCCTCCCCGACTGGCCCCAGCGAGGTCTTC. Translation: CASSPSPTGPSEVF. Complete variable domain (other parts from reference TRBV11-1 and TRBJ2-1): EAEVAQSPRYKITEKSQAVAFWCDPISGHATLYWYRQILGQGPELLVQFQDESVVDDSQLPKDRFSAERLKGVDSTLKIQPAELGDSAMYLCASSPSPTGPSEVFGPGTRLTVL.

This clone was counted a few times. This sequence joins TRBV7-2 and TRBJ2-7; D uncertain. The CDR3 runs 14 residues. V shed 2 bases and J shed 6 bases, with 14 bases lying between them. Germline CDR1 and CDR2: SGHTA and FQGNSA. The CDR3 loop reads CASSLPSRKGEQYF. In DNA form, the CDR3 reads TGTGCCAGCAGCTTACCTTCTAGAAAGGGCGAGCAGTACTTC.

The CDR3 here is CASSPKPGTSYSNQPQHF. CDR3 sequence (DNA): TGTGCCAGCAGCCCTAAACCAGGGACCTCGTATAGCAATCAGCCCCAGCATTTT. The rearrangement uses TRBV4-2 and TRBJ1-5; D perhaps matches TRBD1 (5 bases). Germline V gives CDR1 LGHNA, CDR2 YNFKEQ. The CDR3 is 18 residues long. Trimming cost V 4 bases and J 0 bases, with 19 bases left between them.

The chain is built from TRBV12-5 and TRBJ2-1; 9 nucleotides align to TRBD1. The germline gives CDR1 LGHNT, CDR2 FRNRAP. The CDR3 has 18 amino acids. The V segment lost 0 bases and the J segment 4 bases; nucleotides outside the gene matches: 10. In DNA form, the CDR3 reads TGTGCTAGTGGTTTGGTTCATAGCCGGGACAGGGAATACAATGAGCAGTTCTTC. It translates to CASGLVHSRDREYNEQFF.

This clone was picked up a small number of times. The rearrangement links TRBV6-1 to TRBJ2-5, with D possibly being TRBD1 (6 bases). Trimming took off 6 bases at V and 1 base at J, with 12 bases between the two ends. The CDR3 loop spans 14 amino acids. In germline, CDR1 is MNHNS, CDR2 SASEGT. The CDR3 bases are TGTGCCAGCAGCATCGGACAGCTCCAAGAGACCCAGTACTTC. It codes for CASSIGQLQETQYF.

A few counts support this clone. The genes are TRBV27 and TRBJ2-1, with a tentative D call TRBD2 (5 bases). With 6 bases removed from V and 3 bases from J, the gap between germline ends came to 21 bases. The V gene's germline CDR1 is MNHEY and CDR2 SMNVEV (reference sequence). There are 17 residues in the CDR3. As DNA, the CDR3 is TGTGCCAGCAGGATCCGCGGGCAGACGATCGACTACAATGAGCAGTTCTTC. Protein sequence: CASRIRGQTIDYNEQFF.

V gene TRBV4-3 combines with J gene TRBJ2-7, with unresolved D. The length of the CDR3 is 15 residues. Germline loops: CDR1 LGHNA, CDR2 YSLEER. V was shortened by 1 base and J by 1 base, with 11 bases between the two germline ends. The CDR3 DNA is TGCGCCAGCAGCCAAGGACCGCCAGATTCCTACGAGCAGTACTTC. Translation: CASSQGPPDSYEQYF.